Listed here are 2 T cell receptor beta chains from one sample, sequenced in a study of blood T cell repertoires in COVID-19. TCRdb's copy holds only in-frame clones and misses some; the assay was immunoSEQ multiplex PCR. The data hold some 80,000 clones, with 85% to 90% observed a single time. The sample was peripheral blood. These receptors were taken from a man older than 75 with active or convalescent COVID-19.

The rearrangement links TRBV5-1 to TRBJ1-3; D possibly corresponds to TRBD1 (5 bases). Per germline, CDR1 SGHRS and CDR2 YFSETQ. This CDR3 is 14 amino acids long. With 0 bases removed from V and 4 bases from J, the gap between germline ends came to 8 bases. The DNA of the CDR3 is TGCGCCAGCAGCTTGGTGGCAGGGGGAAACACCATATATTTT. Amino acids: CASSLVAGGNTIYF.

The V call is TRBV11-2, the J call TRBJ2-3, with D perhaps TRBD2 (7 bases). The ends were cut back, 2 bases at V and 0 bases at J, with 12 bases in the middle. The germline CDR1 and CDR2 sequences are SGHAT and FQNNGV. CDR3 length equals 16 residues. CDR3 nucleotide sequence: TGTGCCAGCAGCTTACAGGCGGGGGCCAGCACAGATACGCAGTATTTT. Amino acids: CASSLQAGASTDTQYF.